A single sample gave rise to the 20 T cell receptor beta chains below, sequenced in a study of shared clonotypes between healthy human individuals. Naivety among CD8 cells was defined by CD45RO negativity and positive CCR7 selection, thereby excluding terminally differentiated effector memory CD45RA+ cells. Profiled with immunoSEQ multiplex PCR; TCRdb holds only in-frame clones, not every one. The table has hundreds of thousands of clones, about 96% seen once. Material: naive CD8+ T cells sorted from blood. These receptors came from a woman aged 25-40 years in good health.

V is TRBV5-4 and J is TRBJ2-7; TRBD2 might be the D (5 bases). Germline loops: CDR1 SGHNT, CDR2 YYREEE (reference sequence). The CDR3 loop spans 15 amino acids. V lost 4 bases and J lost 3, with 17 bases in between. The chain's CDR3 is CASSPDRDRVYEQYF. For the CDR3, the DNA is TGTGCCAGCAGCCCAGATCGGGATAGGGTCTACGAGCAGTACTTC.

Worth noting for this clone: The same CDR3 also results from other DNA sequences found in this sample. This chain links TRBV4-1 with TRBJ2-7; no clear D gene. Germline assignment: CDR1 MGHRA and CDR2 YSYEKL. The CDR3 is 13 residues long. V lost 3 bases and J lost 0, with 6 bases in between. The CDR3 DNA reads TGCGCCAGCAGCCAGGGCAGCTCCTACGAGCAGTACTTC. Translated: CASSQGSSYEQYF.

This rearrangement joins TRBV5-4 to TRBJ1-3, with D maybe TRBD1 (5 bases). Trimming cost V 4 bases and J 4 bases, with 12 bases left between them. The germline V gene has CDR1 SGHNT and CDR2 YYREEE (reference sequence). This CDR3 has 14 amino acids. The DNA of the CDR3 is TGTGCCAGCAGCGCGGGGGGTTCGGGAAACACCATATATTTT. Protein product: CASSAGGSGNTIYF.

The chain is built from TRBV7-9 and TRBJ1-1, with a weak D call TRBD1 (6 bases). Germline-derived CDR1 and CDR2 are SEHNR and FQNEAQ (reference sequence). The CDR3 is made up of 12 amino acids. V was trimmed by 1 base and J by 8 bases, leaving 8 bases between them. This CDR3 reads CASSLEQGEAFF. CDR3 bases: TGTGCCAGCAGCTTAGAGCAGGGGGAAGCTTTCTTT.

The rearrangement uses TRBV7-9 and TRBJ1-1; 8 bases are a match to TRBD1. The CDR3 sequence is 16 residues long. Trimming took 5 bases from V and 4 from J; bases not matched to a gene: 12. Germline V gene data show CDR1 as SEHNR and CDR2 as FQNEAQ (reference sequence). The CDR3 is CASSACTGGGCTEAFF. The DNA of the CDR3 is TGTGCCAGCAGCGCCTGTACAGGGGGGGGATGCACTGAAGCTTTCTTT.

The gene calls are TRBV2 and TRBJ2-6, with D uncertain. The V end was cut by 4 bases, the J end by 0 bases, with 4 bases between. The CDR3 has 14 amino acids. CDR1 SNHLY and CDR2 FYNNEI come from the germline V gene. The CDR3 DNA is TGTGCCAGCAGTGGGCCCTCTGGGGCCAACGTCCTGACTTTC. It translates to CASSGPSGANVLTF.

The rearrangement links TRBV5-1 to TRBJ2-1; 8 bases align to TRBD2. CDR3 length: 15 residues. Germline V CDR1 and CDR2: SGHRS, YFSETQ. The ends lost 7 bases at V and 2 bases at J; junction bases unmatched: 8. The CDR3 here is CASGPGLEAYNEQFF. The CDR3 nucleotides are TGCGCCAGCGGTCCGGGACTAGAGGCCTACAATGAGCAGTTCTTC.

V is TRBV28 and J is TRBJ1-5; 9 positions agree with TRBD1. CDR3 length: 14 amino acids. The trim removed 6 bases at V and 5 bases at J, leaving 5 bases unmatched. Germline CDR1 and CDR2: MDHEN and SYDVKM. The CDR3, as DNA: TGTGCCAGCAGCCAGGGACAGGGCTATCAGCCCCAGCATTTT. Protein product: CASSQGQGYQPQHF.

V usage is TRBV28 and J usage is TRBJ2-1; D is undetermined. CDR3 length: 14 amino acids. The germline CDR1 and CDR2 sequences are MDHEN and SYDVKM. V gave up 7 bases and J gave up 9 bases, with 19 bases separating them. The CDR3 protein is CASTRHNSVPEQFF. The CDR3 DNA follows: TGTGCCAGCACCCGACACAACTCGGTGCCTGAGCAGTTCTTC.

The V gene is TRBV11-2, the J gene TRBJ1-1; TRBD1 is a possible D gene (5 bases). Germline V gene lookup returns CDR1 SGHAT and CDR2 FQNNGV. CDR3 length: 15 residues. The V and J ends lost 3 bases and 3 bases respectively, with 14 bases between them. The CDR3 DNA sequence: TGTGCCAGCAGCTTGTTGAGGGGTGGTGACACTGAAGCTTTCTTT. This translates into CASSLLRGGDTEAFF.

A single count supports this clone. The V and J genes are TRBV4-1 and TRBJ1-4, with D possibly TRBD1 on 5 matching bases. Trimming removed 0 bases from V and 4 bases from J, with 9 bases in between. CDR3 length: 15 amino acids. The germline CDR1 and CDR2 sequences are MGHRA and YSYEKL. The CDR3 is CASSQELGDNEKLFF. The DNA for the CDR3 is TGCGCCAGCAGCCAAGAGCTAGGGGATAATGAAAAACTGTTTTTT.

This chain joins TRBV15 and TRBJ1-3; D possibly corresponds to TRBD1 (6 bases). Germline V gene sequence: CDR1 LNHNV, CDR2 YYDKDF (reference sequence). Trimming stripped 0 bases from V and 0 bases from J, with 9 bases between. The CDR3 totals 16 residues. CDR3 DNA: TGTGCCACCAGCAGAGACGGGACAAGCTCTGGAAACACCATATATTTT. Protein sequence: CATSRDGTSSGNTIYF.

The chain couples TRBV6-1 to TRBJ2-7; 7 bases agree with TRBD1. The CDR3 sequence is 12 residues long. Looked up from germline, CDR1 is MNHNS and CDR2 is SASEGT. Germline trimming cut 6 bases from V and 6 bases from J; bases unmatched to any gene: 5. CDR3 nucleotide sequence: TGTGCCAGCAGAGGCCGGGACAGCGAGCAGTACTTC. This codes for CASRGRDSEQYF.

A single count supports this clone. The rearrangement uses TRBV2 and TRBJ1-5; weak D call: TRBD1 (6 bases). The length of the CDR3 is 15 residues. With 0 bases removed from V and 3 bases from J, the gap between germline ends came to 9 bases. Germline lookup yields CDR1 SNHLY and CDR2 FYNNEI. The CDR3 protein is CASSEAQGYNQPQHF. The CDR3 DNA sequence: TGTGCCAGCAGTGAAGCACAGGGTTACAATCAGCCCCAGCATTTT. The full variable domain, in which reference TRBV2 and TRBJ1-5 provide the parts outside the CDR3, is EPEVTQTPSHQVTQMGQEVILRCVPISNHLYFYWYRQILGQKVEFLVSFYNNEISEKSEIFDDQFSVERPDGSNFTLKIRSTKLEDSAMYFCASSEAQGYNQPQHFGDGTRLSIL.

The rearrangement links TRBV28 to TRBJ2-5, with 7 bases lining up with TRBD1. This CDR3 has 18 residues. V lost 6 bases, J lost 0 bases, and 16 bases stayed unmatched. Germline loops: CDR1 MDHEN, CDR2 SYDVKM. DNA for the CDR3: TGTGCCAGCAGGGACCCGACAGGGCTCCTAGAGGACCAAGAGACCCAGTACTTC. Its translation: CASRDPTGLLEDQETQYF.

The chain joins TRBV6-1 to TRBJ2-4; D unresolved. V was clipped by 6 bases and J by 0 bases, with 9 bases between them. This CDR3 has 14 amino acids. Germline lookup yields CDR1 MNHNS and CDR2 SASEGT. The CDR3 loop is CASRSSLAKNIQYF. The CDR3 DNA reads TGTGCCAGCAGATCATCCCTAGCCAAAAACATTCAGTACTTC.

In DNA, the CDR3 is TGTGCCAGCAGCCCCCCAGGAGCCTATTACAATGAGCAGTTCTTC. It translates to CASSPPGAYYNEQFF. V gene TRBV14 combines with J gene TRBJ2-1; D is unclear. Trimming removed 4 bases from V and 4 bases from J, with 14 bases in between. Germline loops: CDR1 SGHDN, CDR2 FVKESK. This CDR3 has 15 amino acids.

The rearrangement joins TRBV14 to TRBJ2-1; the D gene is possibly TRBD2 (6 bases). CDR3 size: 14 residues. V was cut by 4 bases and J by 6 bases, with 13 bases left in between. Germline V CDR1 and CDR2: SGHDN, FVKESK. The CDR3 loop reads CASSPAGSRNEQFF. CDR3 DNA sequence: TGTGCCAGCAGCCCCGCGGGGAGTCGCAATGAGCAGTTCTTC.

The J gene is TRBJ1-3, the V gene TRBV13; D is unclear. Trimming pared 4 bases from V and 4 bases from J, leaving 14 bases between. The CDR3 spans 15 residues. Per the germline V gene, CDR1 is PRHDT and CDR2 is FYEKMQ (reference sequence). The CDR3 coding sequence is TGTGCCAGCAGCTCCCCCGACGCGCGCGGAAACACCATATATTTT. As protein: CASSSPDARGNTIYF.

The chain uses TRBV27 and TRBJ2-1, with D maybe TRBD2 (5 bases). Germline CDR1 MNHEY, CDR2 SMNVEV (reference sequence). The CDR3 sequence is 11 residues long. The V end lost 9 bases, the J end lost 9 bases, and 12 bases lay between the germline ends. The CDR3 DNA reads TGTGCCAGTAGATGGGCGGGTGAGCAGTTCTTC. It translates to CASRWAGEQFF.